One sample yielded the 27 T cell receptor beta chains listed below, sequenced in a study of blood T cell repertoires in COVID-19. Data came from immunoSEQ multiplex PCR; TCRdb stores just in-frame clones and leaves some out. The sample shows 200,000 to 250,000 clones, 81% of them seen only once. The sequenced sample consisted of PBMCs or T cells enriched from blood (not recorded which). Receptors were obtained from a man in his forties who had recovered from COVID-19.

J is TRBJ1-1 and V is TRBV19; D call uncertain. CDR3 length equals 13 residues. The V and J ends lost 7 bases and 1 base respectively, with 10 bases between them. CDR1 and CDR2 from the germline V gene are LNHDA and SQIVND (reference sequence). This CDR3 is CASNLRGNTEAFF. The CDR3 DNA sequence: TGTGCCAGTAACTTACGTGGGAACACTGAAGCTTTCTTT. The full variable domain, with the rest looked up from reference TRBV19 and TRBJ1-1, is DGGITQSPKYLFRKEGQNVTLSCEQNLNHDAMYWYRQDPGQGLRLIYYSQIVNDFQKGDIAEGYSVSREKKESFPLTVTSAQKNPTAFYLCASNLRGNTEAFFGQGTRLTVV.

V and J are TRBV5-6 and TRBJ1-6; tentatively, D is TRBD1 (5 bases). The germline V and J ends were trimmed by 4 bases and 9 bases, with 8 bases remaining between them. This CDR3 region has 12 residues. Germline assignment: CDR1 SGHDT and CDR2 YYEEEE. The CDR3 loop is CASSDSISPLHF. The CDR3 DNA sequence: TGTGCCAGCAGCGACAGCATTTCACCCCTCCACTTT.

CDR3 residues: CASSVGTSGSVGETQYF. The CDR3 DNA reads as TGTGCCAGCAGCGTAGGGACTAGCGGGAGTGTAGGAGAGACCCAGTACTTC. This chain uses TRBV9 with TRBJ2-5; 13 bases line up with TRBD2. The germline V gene encodes CDR1 SGDLS and CDR2 YYNGEE. CDR3 length: 17 residues. The V and J ends lost 0 bases and 4 bases, in that order; junction bases with no gene match: 6.

Points on this clone: The junction shows a germline mismatch at one end, possibly a read error. The V gene is TRBV9, the J gene TRBJ2-1; no firm D call. CDR3 length equals 11 residues. CDR1 and CDR2 (germline): SGDLS, YYNGEE. The CDR3 nucleotides read TGTGCCAGCAGCTCCAACAATGAGCAGTTCTTC. Its protein is CASSSNNEQFF.

The chain couples TRBV5-1 to TRBJ1-5; D ambiguous. CDR1 and CDR2 from the germline V gene are SGHRS and YFSETQ. The V end lost 4 bases, the J end lost 7 bases, and 15 bases lay between the germline ends. This CDR3 region has 14 residues. Here the CDR3 DNA reads TGCGCCAGCAGCGCGGACGGTTCGGGGCAGCCCCAGCATTTT. It encodes CASSADGSGQPQHF.

The CDR3 DNA is TGTGCCATCGGGGCGGGGACCTTCAACTACGAGCAGTACTTC. This encodes CAIGAGTFNYEQYF. The V call is TRBV10-3, the J call TRBJ2-7; perhaps TRBD2 as D (6 bases). Germline-derived CDR1 and CDR2 are ENHRY and SYGVKD. Trimming pared 8 bases from V and 3 bases from J, leaving 17 bases between. The CDR3 sequence is 14 residues long.

This sequence joins TRBV10-1 and TRBJ2-2, with 10 bases fitting TRBD1. CDR3 length: 15 amino acids. Germline CDR1 and CDR2: WNHNN and SYGVQD (reference sequence). Trimming took 5 bases from V and 5 from J; bases not matched to a gene: 5. The CDR3 here is CASSIEGQGTGELFF. The CDR3 DNA follows: TGCGCCAGCAGTATTGAGGGACAGGGGACCGGGGAGCTGTTTTTT.

This chain connects TRBV24-1 to TRBJ2-2; D may be TRBD1 (6 bases). The germline V and J ends were trimmed by 3 bases and 0 bases, with 10 bases remaining between them. The CDR3 runs 16 residues. Germline-derived CDR1 and CDR2 are KGHDR and SFDVKD. The CDR3 reads CATSDPGTPNTGELFF. Here the CDR3 DNA reads TGTGCCACCAGTGATCCCGGGACACCGAACACCGGGGAGCTGTTTTTT.

The chain has TRBV18 and TRBJ1-3; TRBD1 matches 10 bases. The V gene's germline CDR1 is KGHSH and CDR2 LQKENI. This CDR3 contains 15 residues. V was pared by 5 bases and J by 2 bases, with 3 bases of the junction left unmatched. The CDR3, as DNA: TGTGCCAGCTCATTCGGACAGGGGGCTGGAAACACCATATATTTT. Protein: CASSFGQGAGNTIYF.

A single count supports this clone. V and J are TRBV4-1 and TRBJ2-1; 8 bases are shared with TRBD2. V shed 0 bases and J 4 bases; nucleotides not matched to a gene: 5. This CDR3 is built from 16 residues. The V gene's germline CDR1 is MGHRA and CDR2 YSYEKL. For the CDR3, the DNA is TGCGCCAGCAGCCAAGAGAAGAGCGGGAGTTACAATGAGCAGTTCTTC. Protein sequence: CASSQEKSGSYNEQFF.

The rearrangement links TRBV5-1 to TRBJ2-7; possibly TRBD1 for D (6 bases). Per germline, CDR1 SGHRS and CDR2 YFSETQ. V was clipped by 0 bases and J by 4 bases, with 14 bases between them. CDR3 length equals 15 residues. The CDR3 DNA reads as TGCGCCAGCAGCTTGGAAAGGACAGTCAGATACGAGCAGTACTTC. Translating gives CASSLERTVRYEQYF.

This CDR3 reads CASTTQPPGDTIYF. The CDR3 DNA reads TGTGCCAGCACCACGCAACCCCCAGGGGACACCATATATTTT. The chain combines TRBV5-5 with TRBJ1-3, with D possibly being TRBD1 (6 bases). Trimming cost V 6 bases and J 8 bases, with 18 bases left between them. Per germline, CDR1 SGHKS and CDR2 YYEKEE (reference sequence). This CDR3 is built from 14 residues. The variable domain in full, completed from reference TRBV5-5 and TRBJ1-3, reads DAGVTQSPTHLIKTRGQQVTLRCSPISGHKSVSWYQQVLGQGPQFIFQYYEKEERGRGNFPDRFSARQFPNYSSELNVNALLLGDSALYLCASTTQPPGDTIYFGEGSWLTVV.

The chain recombines TRBV24-1 with TRBJ2-1; 9 bases fit TRBD2. The germline V gene encodes CDR1 KGHDR and CDR2 SFDVKD. Germline trimming cut 5 bases from V and 6 bases from J; bases unmatched to any gene: 13. The CDR3 consists of 17 residues. The CDR3 spells CATSAPRAGGFGNEQFF. The CDR3 region has the DNA TGTGCCACCAGTGCCCCAAGAGCGGGGGGTTTCGGCAATGAGCAGTTCTTC.

This chain uses TRBV2 with TRBJ2-1; D not resolved. This CDR3 contains 12 residues. Trimming cost V 4 bases and J 6 bases, with 7 bases left between them. Germline-derived CDR1 and CDR2 are SNHLY and FYNNEI. CDR3 loop: CASSGQINEQFF. CDR3 DNA: TGTGCCAGCAGTGGGCAGATCAATGAGCAGTTCTTC.

This sequence joins TRBV7-3 and TRBJ2-7; no firm D call. Trimming took 2 bases from V and 3 from J, leaving 8 bases between them. Germline V gene data show CDR1 as SGHTA and CDR2 as FQGTGA. The CDR3 consists of 13 residues. CDR3 nucleotide sequence: TGTGCCAGCAGCTTAGCGGAGAACTACGAGCAGTACTTC. This sequence encodes CASSLAENYEQYF.

The rearrangement uses TRBV30 and TRBJ1-2, with TRBD1 matching 11 bases. Trimming took 7 bases from V and 8 from J; bases not matched to a gene: 9. The germline V gene has CDR1 GTSNPN and CDR2 SVGIG (reference sequence). This CDR3 is 13 amino acids long. The CDR3 here is CASGQGVLEGYTF. The CDR3 bases are TGTGCCTCGGGACAGGGGGTTTTGGAGGGCTACACCTTC.

The genes are TRBV5-6 and TRBJ2-7; TRBD1 matches 10 bases. V lost 6 bases to trimming and J lost 2 bases; unmatched junction nucleotides: 8. The germline CDR1 and CDR2 sequences are SGHDT and YYEEEE. The CDR3 totals 15 residues. The CDR3 protein is CASTLGGTGAYEQYF. CDR3 nucleotide sequence: TGTGCCAGCACCCTGGGGGGGACAGGGGCCTACGAGCAGTACTTC.

The rearrangement links TRBV18 to TRBJ2-1; 7 nucleotides match TRBD2. Germline trimming cut 2 bases from V and 0 bases from J; bases unmatched to any gene: 1. Germline CDR1 is KGHSH and CDR2 is LQKENI. The CDR3 spans 15 residues. CDR3 DNA: TGTGCCAGCTCACCAAGCGGGATCTCCTACAATGAGCAGTTCTTC. Protein product: CASSPSGISYNEQFF.

This clone came up once. This chain links TRBV9 with TRBJ1-1, with 8 bases aligning to TRBD1. V was pared by 0 bases and J by 5 bases, with 9 bases of the junction left unmatched. Germline CDR1 reads SGDLS; CDR2 reads YYNGEE. The CDR3 has 16 residues. The CDR3 sequence: CASSVVFGRGRTEAFF. The CDR3 DNA follows: TGTGCCAGCAGCGTAGTTTTTGGCAGGGGGCGGACTGAAGCTTTCTTT.

The rearrangement links TRBV18 to TRBJ2-5; D gene unclear. The V gene's germline CDR1 is KGHSH and CDR2 LQKENI. Trimming took off 3 bases at V and 4 bases at J, with 9 bases between the two ends. The CDR3 has 13 residues. The DNA for the CDR3 is TGTGCCAGCTCACCCTCCCCCTCAGAGACCCAGTACTTC. As protein: CASSPSPSETQYF.

The gene calls are TRBV7-3 and TRBJ2-1; weak D call: TRBD2 (6 bases). Germline V lookup: CDR1 SGHTA, CDR2 FQGTGA. CDR3 length: 18 residues. Trimming cost V 5 bases and J 0 bases, with 20 bases left between them. Written as DNA, the CDR3 is TGTGCCAGCAGCCAATGGGGAGGCTCCCTTAGCTCCTACAATGAGCAGTTCTTC. Its translation: CASSQWGGSLSSYNEQFF. Based on the CDR3 plus reference TRBV7-3 and TRBJ2-1, the full variable domain is GAGVSQTPSNKVTEKGKYVELRCDPISGHTALYWYRQSLGQGPEFLIYFQGTGAADDSGLPNDRFFAVRPEGSVSTLKIQRTERGDSAVYLCASSQWGGSLSSYNEQFFGPGTRLTVL.

The chain uses TRBV28 and TRBJ1-6; weak D call: TRBD1 (6 bases). Germline CDR1 reads MDHEN; CDR2 reads SYDVKM. This CDR3 has 14 residues. Trimming stripped 7 bases from V and 11 bases from J, with 18 bases between. The CDR3 DNA follows: TGTGCCAGCAACCTAGGGGGGGGTAGGGCACCCCTCCACTTT. Translating gives CASNLGGGRAPLHF.

V and J are TRBV27 and TRBJ2-1, with 11 positions matching TRBD2. Germline CDR1 and CDR2: MNHEY and SMNVEV (reference sequence). The CDR3 contains 18 residues. Germline trimming cut 3 bases from V and 6 bases from J; bases unmatched to any gene: 13. The chain's CDR3 is CASSFVTSGNRFGNEQFF. In DNA, the CDR3 is TGTGCCAGCAGTTTCGTGACTAGCGGGAACCGCTTCGGCAATGAGCAGTTCTTC.

This chain links TRBV6-1 with TRBJ1-4; no clear D gene. Germline loops: CDR1 MNHNS, CDR2 SASEGT. The CDR3 runs to 14 residues. Trimming removed 4 bases from V and 0 bases from J, with 6 bases in between. The CDR3 loop reads CASSVASTNEKLFF. CDR3 sequence (DNA): TGTGCCAGCAGTGTAGCCTCAACTAATGAAAAACTGTTTTTT.

The chain has TRBV10-2 and TRBJ1-1; possibly TRBD1 for D (6 bases). Germline CDR1 WSHSY, CDR2 SAAADI. Between the trimmed V and J ends, which lost 4 bases and 7 bases, there was a span of 10 bases. The CDR3 is 12 residues long. The CDR3 bases are TGCGCCAGCAGTGTGGGGGCAGGTGAAGCTTTCTTT. Protein: CASSVGAGEAFF.

The V call is TRBV18, the J call TRBJ1-2; 8 bases are shared with TRBD1. This CDR3 contains 15 residues. V dropped 2 bases and J dropped 4; count of bases not matched to a gene: 6. The germline gives CDR1 KGHSH, CDR2 LQKENI. As DNA, the CDR3 is TGTGCCAGCTCACCAAACTCGCAGGGGGCCTATGGCTACACCTTC. Translation gives CASSPNSQGAYGYTF.

The CDR3 nucleotides are TGTGCCAGCTCACCAGGGCAGGGGACCGGGGTGCAGTTCTTC. Its translation is CASSPGQGTGVQFF. This sequence joins TRBV18 and TRBJ2-1, with TRBD1 as a possible D gene (6 bases). This CDR3 contains 14 residues. The germline V and J ends were trimmed by 2 bases and 12 bases, with 17 bases remaining between them. Germline CDR1 is KGHSH and CDR2 is LQKENI.